Given below is one TCR beta chain in context. The antigen is not known. This specimen belongs to a study of T cell responses to AZD1222 COVID-19 vaccine. Study conclusions and caveats: Without day 14 samples, only post-peak T cell repertoires were studied. Within unmutated variant regions lay the reported targets of nearly half of spike-specific TCRs. Increased Spike-specific TCR breadth and depth were observed after two AZD1222 doses. It should be noted that donors were predominantly white British and more often female, and clonal diversity was possibly underestimated.

V was clipped by 6 bases and J by 4 bases, with 19 bases between them. Germline CDR1 and CDR2: SQVTM and ANQGSEA. The CDR3 has 14 residues. Some clones are missing from TCRdb's copy, which holds only in-frame ones; the method was immunoSEQ multiplex PCR. The sample has 95,000 to 150,000 clones; roughly 88% are singletons. The TCR comes from an adult in good health. V usage is TRBV29-1 and J usage is TRBJ2-7, with D tentatively TRBD1 or TRBD2 (5 bases each). The material was peripheral blood, obtained on day 0 of AZD1222 vaccination. The CDR3 is CSVSLGFGGYEQYF. CDR3 sequence (DNA): TGCAGCGTATCGCTCGGGTTTGGGGGATACGAGCAGTACTTC.